Listed below are T cell receptor beta chains from one sample, sequenced in a study of CD8 T cells in ankylosing spondylitis. Via MiXCR, TCRdb re-called the 5' RACE reads, giving one row per CDR3 protein. The sample yields a few hundred thousand distinct CDR3 sequences, more than 9% seen once. Sequenced sample: blood, either unsorted or a sorted T cell fraction (not recorded which). The receptors here all came from a male donor with ankylosing spondylitis or in good health (not recorded which). CDR3s include the opening cysteine and the closing phenylalanine or tryptophan. The order of the fields is J gene, D gene, clone size, V gene, CDR3 DNA, CDR3 protein. The D gene is left open where the match is weak. Clone size is given for some rows only: seen once, a few or many times, or a class if the clone is expanded.

>TRBJ1-6|TRBD1|many|TRBV5-1
TGCGCCAGCAGCACCTCACAGGGGAATAATTCACCCCTCCACTTT
CASSTSQGNNSPLHF
>TRBJ1-5|.|many|TRBV5-1
TGCGTCAGCAGCCCGACAGGACCAAATCAGCCCCAGCATTTT
CVSSPTGPNQPQHF
>TRBJ2-3|.|once|TRBV5-1
TGTGCCAGCAGCTTGGACGGACAGACTTTCACACATACGCAGTATTTT
CASSLDGQTFTHTQYF
>TRBJ2-3|TRBD2|few|TRBV7-9
TGTGCCAGCAGCGCTAGCGGGATTAGCACAGATACGCAGTATTTT
CASSASGISTDTQYF
>TRBJ2-7|.|.|TRBV5-5
TGTGCCAGCAGCTCACCGACCCTACCGGGGGAGCAGTACTTC
CASSSPTLPGEQYF
>TRBJ1-2|TRBD1|.|TRBV20-1
TGCAGTGCTAGAGAAGACAGGGGAGGGTATGGCTACACCTTC
CSAREDRGGYGYTF
>TRBJ2-5|TRBD2|.|TRBV7-8
TGTGCCAGCAGCTCCACTAGCGGGCTTCAAGAGACCCAGTACTTC
CASSSTSGLQETQYF
>TRBJ2-5|.|few|TRBV4-2
TGTGCCAGCAGCCAAGAATTAGGGGGCCAAGAGACCCAGTACTTC
CASSQELGGQETQYF
>TRBJ2-3|.|few|TRBV12-3/TRBV12-4
TGTGCCAGCAGTTTCGCGAGGGGGGATACGCAGTATTTT
CASSFARGDTQYF
>TRBJ1-2|.|many|TRBV6-1
TGTGCCAGCACTCTAACAGGTGCGGGGTACGCTAACTATGGCTACACCTTC
CASTLTGAGYANYGYTF
>TRBJ2-1|.|many|TRBV4-2
TGTGCCAGCAGCCAAGTCGTGGGGGCAACCTACAATGAGCAGTTCTTC
CASSQVVGATYNEQFF
>TRBJ2-1|TRBD2|.|TRBV7-8
TGTGCCAGCAGCCTACGGACTAGGGCGGGGCACTACAATGAGCAGTTCTTC
CASSLRTRAGHYNEQFF
>TRBJ1-4|.|.|TRBV7-9
TGTGCCAGCAGCTACCAGGGGAGCGGTAGGGAAAAACTGTTTTTT
CASSYQGSGREKLFF
>TRBJ1-1|.|many|TRBV25-1
TGTGCCAGCAGTGAATCGGGGCGAGGATACATGAACACTGAAGCTTTCTTT
CASSESGRGYMNTEAFF
>TRBJ2-3|.|many|TRBV5-1
TGCGCCAGCAGCTTGGCCGCCAGGGGCGCAGGCACAGATACGCAGTATTTT
CASSLAARGAGTDTQYF
>TRBJ2-3|TRBD2|many|TRBV4-2
TGTGCCAGCAGCCGGGGACTAGTGGGCACAAGCACAGATACGCAGTATTTT
CASSRGLVGTSTDTQYF
>TRBJ2-3|TRBD2|few|TRBV15
TGTGCCACCAGCAGAGAAGCTAGCGGGGTCACAGATACGCAGTATTTT
CATSREASGVTDTQYF
>TRBJ2-1|TRBD2|.|TRBV20-1
TGCTGTGCTAGGGCCACTAGCGGGGCAGGGAATGAGCAGTTCTTC
CCARATSGAGNEQFF
>TRBJ1-1|.|.|TRBV7-3
TGTGCCAGCAGCTTCTCGGTAGTGAGCCCTGAAGCTTTCTTT
CASSFSVVSPEAFF
>TRBJ2-4|.|few|TRBV7-2
TGTGCCAGCAGCTTAGTCACGGGGCTGGGCAAAAACATTCAGTACTTC
CASSLVTGLGKNIQYF
>TRBJ1-5|.|many|TRBV20-1
TGCAGTGCCCCCCGGGAGGAGGGAGGCAATCAGCCCCAGCATTTT
CSAPREEGGNQPQHF
>TRBJ2-3|.|many|TRBV5-5
TGTGCCAGCAGCTCCGCCGGATTTAGCACAGATACGCAGTATTTT
CASSSAGFSTDTQYF
>TRBJ2-1|.|few|TRBV2
TGTGCCAGCAGTGAAGCATTCCCGGGGGGCCACAATGAGCAGTTCTTC
CASSEAFPGGHNEQFF
>TRBJ2-3|TRBD2|many|TRBV7-8
TGTGCCAGCAGTCCCAGGACTAGCGGGGGAGCTAGCACAGATACGCAGTATTTT
CASSPRTSGGASTDTQYF
>TRBJ2-7|TRBD2|.|TRBV18
TGTGCCAGCTCGGGGACTAGTGCCTACGAGCAGTACTTC
CASSGTSAYEQYF
>TRBJ2-1|.|few|TRBV18
TGTGCCAGCTCAGCTATGGGGGTCTACAATGAGCAGTTCTTC
CASSAMGVYNEQFF
>TRBJ2-3|TRBD1|many|TRBV7-8
TGTGCCAGCAGCTTTCTGACAGGGGTGGCAGATACGCAGTATTTT
CASSFLTGVADTQYF
>TRBJ2-5|TRBD2|.|TRBV2
TGTGCCAGCAGCGGGACTAGCGCCGAGACCCAGTACTTC
CASSGTSAETQYF
>TRBJ2-5|.|.|TRBV5-1
TGCGCCAGCAATGGAGAGACCCAGTACTTC
CASNGETQYF
>TRBJ1-5|.|many|TRBV7-9
TGTGCCAGCAGCGGAGACTATAGCAATCAGCCCCAGCATTTT
CASSGDYSNQPQHF
>TRBJ2-1|TRBD2|.|TRBV7-2
TGTGCCAGCAGCCGCCATAGCGGGGCAGCCTACAATGAGCAGTTCTTC
CASSRHSGAAYNEQFF
>TRBJ2-1|.|many|TRBV6-5
TGTGCCAGCAGTTACTCATCTTGGGGGAATGAGCAGTTCTTC
CASSYSSWGNEQFF
>TRBJ2-1|.|many|TRBV20-1
TGCAGTGCTAGAGTCGGGGGGCTCAATGAGCAGTTCTTC
CSARVGGLNEQFF
>TRBJ2-1|TRBD2|.|TRBV7-3
TGTGCCAGCAGCTTAACACCAATACTAGCGGGGGGGCGTAATGAGCAGTTCTTC
CASSLTPILAGGRNEQFF
>TRBJ2-2|TRBD1|.|TRBV3-1
TGTGCCAGCAGCCCGGGACAGCCGGCGAACACCGGGGAGCTGTTTTTT
CASSPGQPANTGELFF
>TRBJ2-3|.|many|TRBV20-1
TGCAGTGTCCCTGCGGGGGCCGTGGGTACGCAGTATTTT
CSVPAGAVGTQYF
>TRBJ2-5|TRBD1|few|TRBV20-1
TGCAGTGCTAAGGCCCTCGGACAGGGGATTAAAGAGACCCAGTACTTC
CSAKALGQGIKETQYF
>TRBJ1-5|.|many|TRBV12-3/TRBV12-4
TGTGCCAGCAGTTTTTCACAGGGACAGCCCCAGCATTTT
CASSFSQGQPQHF
>TRBJ2-1|.|many|TRBV3-1
TGTGCCAGCAGCCAAGATCCGGCTGGGTACAATGAGCAGTTCTTC
CASSQDPAGYNEQFF
>TRBJ2-2|TRBD1|few|TRBV5-1
TGCGCCAGTAATTCACGCAACAGGGGGAACACCGGGGAGCTGTTTTTT
CASNSRNRGNTGELFF
>TRBJ2-3|TRBD1|many|TRBV12-3/TRBV12-4
TGTGCCAGCACCCGCTGGGACAGGGGACGTGATACGCAGTATTTT
CASTRWDRGRDTQYF
>TRBJ1-2|.|.|TRBV5-6
TGTGCCAGCAGCTTGCACAGGGCTAACTATGGCTACACCTTC
CASSLHRANYGYTF
>TRBJ2-2|TRBD1|many|TRBV5-5
TGTGCCAGCAGCAGGACAGGGGACGCCGGGGAGCTGTTTTTT
CASSRTGDAGELFF
>TRBJ1-4|TRBD1|many|TRBV3-1
TGTGCCAGCAGCCAACGGACAGGGAATGAAAAACTGTTTTTT
CASSQRTGNEKLFF
>TRBJ1-1|.|many|TRBV20-1
TGCAGTGCTAGAGATGACTTCAGGGCTGGCAACACTGAAGCTTTCTTT
CSARDDFRAGNTEAFF
>TRBJ2-5|TRBD2|many|TRBV10-3
TGTGCCATCAGTGATTCGGGGGGGCTGGAGACCCAGTACTTC
CAISDSGGLETQYF
>TRBJ1-1|.|few|TRBV20-1
TGCAGTGCTAGAGATCGGGGCGGGGCAGTGAACACTGAAGCTTTCTTT
CSARDRGGAVNTEAFF
>TRBJ1-1|.|.|TRBV20-1
TGCAGTGCTAGAGAGCCCCCCTCGAACACTGAAGCTTTCTTT
CSAREPPSNTEAFF
>TRBJ2-3|.|.|TRBV9
TGTGCCAGCAGCGTCGTAACAGATACGCAGTATTTT
CASSVVTDTQYF
>TRBJ1-5|.|few|TRBV12-3/TRBV12-4
TGTGCCAGCAGTTCGAATTCGGGGGTTCTATTCCAGCCCCAGCATTTT
CASSSNSGVLFQPQHF
>TRBJ1-1|TRBD1|many|TRBV12-3/TRBV12-4
TGTGCCAGCAGTGCCGGACAGGGACGGGCGAACACTGAAGCTTTCTTT
CASSAGQGRANTEAFF
>TRBJ2-2|TRBD2|few|TRBV5-1
TGCGCCAGCAGCTTGGGACTAGCGGGATCGAACACCGGGGAGCTGTTTTTT
CASSLGLAGSNTGELFF
>TRBJ2-2|.|few|TRBV5-6
TGTGCCAGCAGCTTGGTGGGCCTCGGGACAACCGGGGAGCTGTTTTTT
CASSLVGLGTTGELFF